Given below is one T cell receptor beta chain in context. The sample is drawn from a study of blood T cell repertoires in COVID-19. Study overall: PBMCs, B-cell-depleted T cells, or T cells provided the cDNA or gDNA that made up the material.

Seattle patient enrollment occurred during active infection, with longitudinal follow-up thereafter. Germline assignment: CDR1 SQVTM and CDR2 ANQGSEA. After removal of 7 bases from V and 3 bases from J, the junction contained 8 bases not matched to a gene. CDR3 size: 13 residues. Per the original methods: From reference gene primer amplification, estimates of nucleated cell counts were derived. The protocol was immunoSEQ multiplex PCR, while the TCRdb copy is restricted to in-frame clones and leaves out a portion. V, J and clone size were drawn from that table, and D and trimming were deduced from the DNA. The profile shows 150,000 to 200,000 clones, roughly nine tenths of them singletons.

This chain joins TRBV29-1 and TRBJ1-1, with TRBD1 identical over 7 bases. The sample taken for sequencing was peripheral blood. The sequence was obtained from a woman aged 55-69 years with COVID-19, enrolled during active disease. CDR3 bases: TGCAGCGCCCGGGACAGCTCGTACACTGAAGCTTTCTTT. The encoded protein is CSARDSSYTEAFF.